These T cell receptor beta chains were read from a single sample in a study of blood T cells in healthy people across ages. TCRdb passed the 5' RACE reads through MiXCR, listing each CDR3 protein once. The sample has 550,000 to 750,000 distinct CDR3 sequences; under 25% are singletons. The specimen sequenced was blood. Every receptor here comes from a man between 65 and 85 years old in good health. Both conserved end residues are trimmed from each CDR3.

TRBJ2-5	TRBV7-2	ASSTGGLRWETQY
TRBJ1-1	TRBV7-2	ASSLLGTGLTEAF
TRBJ2-5	TRBV20-1	SAREQRDTQY
TRBJ2-3	TRBV10-3	AISDGGGTDTQY
TRBJ1-2	TRBV7-9	ASSAAGAEIYGYT
TRBJ1-5	TRBV6-5	ASSYSGEGRQPQH
TRBJ2-1	TRBV28	ASSFRSGSPEQF
TRBJ2-7	TRBV4-3	ASSQESPAAGGYEQY
TRBJ2-5	TRBV3-1	ASSQETQRETQY
TRBJ2-5	TRBV29-1	SVEDRAEQETQY
TRBJ1-3	TRBV5-1	ASSQTEQGRNTIY
-	TRBV3-1	ASSQESTTQY
TRBJ2-3	TRBV4-3	ASSQDASSGTDTQY
TRBJ2-2	TRBV7-9	ASSFWSANTGELF
-	TRBV12-3/TRBV12-4	ASSSLGWEQF
TRBJ2-5	TRBV29-1	SVGLGGSGETQY
TRBJ2-2	TRBV6-1	ASSERQGLNTGELF
TRBJ2-1	TRBV7-2	ASRLPGLASNEQF
TRBJ2-2	TRBV25-1	ASSVKDGNTGELF
-	TRBV7-9	ASSLSGAGYEQY
TRBJ2-3	TRBV3-1	ASSQELHGSQY
TRBJ2-6	TRBV11-2	ASSETSGANVLT
TRBJ2-7	TRBV2	AIGRGYEQY
TRBJ1-1	TRBV7-2	ASSLQGSPNTEAF
TRBJ2-7	TRBV6-1	ASSERWDKPYEQY
TRBJ2-1	TRBV5-1	ASSLREGLAEYNEQF
TRBJ2-4	TRBV6-6	ASKEINIQY
TRBJ2-2	TRBV2	ASRRTGGTGELF
TRBJ2-3	TRBV5-6	ASSSGLAGAPDTQY
TRBJ1-5	TRBV24-1	ATSEERNQPQH
TRBJ1-3	TRBV5-1	ASSQRDRGSGNTIY
TRBJ1-1	TRBV6-5	ASSYSSQKEAF
TRBJ2-2	TRBV24-1	ATSDRPSGELF
TRBJ2-3	TRBV12-3/TRBV12-4	ASSFYRGTQGTQY
TRBJ2-5	TRBV9	ASSPNEELETQY
-	TRBV12-5	ASGLVRTSGTGYNEQF
TRBJ2-3	TRBV29-1	SAEGQNTDTRY